The 31 T cell receptor beta chains presented below share a single source sample, sequenced in a study of blood T cell repertoires in COVID-19. TCRdb keeps only in-frame clones here, not all; method: immunoSEQ multiplex PCR. In the table there are under 250,000 clones, about 91% of which are singletons. Material for sequencing was peripheral blood. The receptors originated from a woman aged 40 to 55 with acute or convalescent COVID-19.

V gene TRBV19 combines with J gene TRBJ2-4, with a possible D match to TRBD1 (6 bases). Germline V gene data show CDR1 as LNHDA and CDR2 as SQIVND (reference sequence). The V end lost 6 bases, the J end lost 4 bases, and 13 bases lay between the germline ends. The CDR3 totals 14 residues. CDR3 residues: CASSTQGAKNIQYF. CDR3 coding DNA: TGTGCCAGTAGCACACAGGGTGCTAAAAACATTCAGTACTTC.

The rearrangement links TRBV12-3 or TRBV12-4 to TRBJ1-1; D gene uncertain. Trimming cost V 5 bases and J 5 bases, with 12 bases left between them. The CDR3 runs 13 residues. The CDR3: CASSTTTGTEAFF. CDR3 DNA: TGTGCCAGCAGTACTACGACCGGGACTGAAGCTTTCTTT.

The chain has TRBV5-1 and TRBJ2-2, with 13 positions matching TRBD2. CDR3 size: 17 residues. Germline CDR1 SGHRS, CDR2 YFSETQ. The trim removed 4 bases at V and 4 bases at J, leaving 7 bases unmatched. The CDR3 loop reads CASSPMGLAGFTGELFF. For the CDR3, the DNA is TGCGCCAGCAGCCCGATGGGACTAGCGGGGTTCACCGGGGAGCTGTTTTTT. The full variable domain, completed using reference TRBV5-1 and TRBJ2-2, is KAGVTQTPRYLIKTRGQQVTLSCSPISGHRSVSWYQQTPGQGLQFLFEYFSETQRNKGNFPGRFSGRQFSNSRSEMNVSTLELGDSALYLCASSPMGLAGFTGELFFGEGSRLTVL.

V gene TRBV19 combines with J gene TRBJ2-7, with TRBD1 identical over 7 bases. The CDR3 runs 16 residues. The V gene's germline CDR1 is LNHDA and CDR2 SQIVND (reference sequence). The ends lost 5 bases at V and 0 bases at J; junction bases unmatched: 10. The CDR3 loop reads CASSPGTVSNSYEQYV. The CDR3 DNA follows: TGTGCCAGTAGTCCCGGGACAGTTAGCAACTCCTACGAGCAGTACGTC.

V is TRBV7-2 and J is TRBJ1-5; maybe TRBD1 (6 bases). The CDR3 spans 15 residues. V was clipped by 3 bases and J by 1 base, with 10 bases between them. Germline V lookup: CDR1 SGHTA, CDR2 FQGNSA. CDR3 nucleotides: TGTGCCAGCAGCTTTAGGGGGGGAAGCAATCAGCCCCAGCATTTT. Amino acid sequence: CASSFRGGSNQPQHF.

The chain couples TRBV30 to TRBJ1-2; 8 positions agree with TRBD1. The CDR3 length is 13 residues. Germline assignment: CDR1 GTSNPN and CDR2 SVGIG (reference sequence). V dropped 5 bases and J dropped 4; count of bases not matched to a gene: 6. DNA for the CDR3: TGTGCCTGGGGACAGGGAGGAGTCTATGGCTACACCTTC. Translation: CAWGQGGVYGYTF.

The genes are TRBV27 and TRBJ1-5; no definite D call. CDR1 is MNHEY and CDR2 is SMNVEV in the germline V gene (reference sequence). The CDR3 is 15 amino acids. V was pared by 5 bases and J by 6 bases, with 17 bases between. The chain's CDR3 is CASSPRRGLSQPQHF. CDR3 sequence (DNA): TGTGCCAGCAGTCCCAGAAGAGGGCTCTCTCAGCCCCAGCATTTT.

This clone has more than one count but fewer than ten. The chain carries TRBV27 and TRBJ1-2; TRBD1 is a possible D gene (6 bases). This CDR3 is built from 16 residues. Per the germline V gene, CDR1 is MNHEY and CDR2 is SMNVEV (reference sequence). The ends were cut back, 7 bases at V and 8 bases at J, with 26 bases in the middle. The CDR3 reads CASTPVGFTGIRGYTF. CDR3 DNA: TGTGCCAGCACCCCAGTGGGATTCACAGGGATCCGAGGCTACACCTTC.

The chain employs TRBV24-1 and TRBJ1-2; TRBD1 agrees at 8 bases. Per the germline V gene, CDR1 is KGHDR and CDR2 is SFDVKD. The V segment lost 3 bases and the J segment 2 bases; nucleotides outside the gene matches: 7. This CDR3 region has 16 residues. The CDR3 reads CATSDTNRGTNYGYTF. CDR3 DNA: TGTGCCACCAGTGATACAAACAGGGGGACCAACTATGGCTACACCTTC.

The chain uses TRBV9 and TRBJ2-5; D perhaps matches TRBD2 (5 bases). Trimming pared 0 bases from V and 5 bases from J, leaving 14 bases between. There are 15 residues in the CDR3. The germline V gene has CDR1 SGDLS and CDR2 YYNGEE. The CDR3 spells CASSVGSLARETQYF. For the CDR3, the DNA is TGTGCCAGCAGCGTAGGCTCGCTAGCTAGGGAGACCCAGTACTTC.

The CDR3, as DNA: TGTGCCAGCAGTCCCACGACTGGACAGGGGGAAACTGAAGCTTTCTTT. As protein: CASSPTTGQGETEAFF. This chain connects TRBV25-1 to TRBJ1-1; 10 nucleotides agree with TRBD1. CDR1 is MGHDK, CDR2 SYGVNS, per germline. The CDR3 extends over 16 amino acids. V lost 5 bases, J lost 5 bases, and 11 bases stayed unmatched.

The J gene is TRBJ1-1, the V gene TRBV14; maybe TRBD1 (6 bases). V lost 4 bases, J lost 8 bases, and 14 bases lay in between. The CDR3 extends over 13 amino acids. The germline CDR1 and CDR2 sequences are SGHDN and FVKESK. The CDR3 region is CASSRTARREAFF. CDR3 sequence (DNA): TGTGCCAGCAGCCGGACAGCCCGGCGGGAAGCTTTCTTT.

This clone was counted a few times. A junction end diverges from the germline sequence, so it may reflect a read error. The CDR3 sequence: CAWGVSGVSNQPQHF. The CDR3 DNA reads TGTGCCTGGGGTGTTTCGGGAGTTAGCAATCAGCCCCAGCATTTT. The J gene is TRBJ1-5, the V gene TRBV30, with D unresolved. CDR3 length: 15 residues. In germline, CDR1 is GTSNPN, CDR2 SVGIG (reference sequence).

V gene TRBV19 combines with J gene TRBJ1-1; possible D gene TRBD1, 6 bases. Trimming removed 3 bases from V and 4 bases from J, with 12 bases in between. This CDR3 is built from 14 residues. CDR1 is LNHDA, CDR2 SQIVND, per germline (reference sequence). The DNA of the CDR3 is TGTGCCAGTAGTATCGGCGGGGGGCCCACTGAAGCTTTCTTT. Its translation: CASSIGGGPTEAFF.

The chain couples TRBV2 to TRBJ1-2; 9 nucleotides line up with TRBD1. V lost 7 bases to trimming and J lost 10 bases; unmatched junction nucleotides: 13. The CDR3 has 14 amino acids. In germline, CDR1 is SNHLY, CDR2 FYNNEI. Here the CDR3 reads CASKRQGVVDDYTF. Here the CDR3 DNA reads TGTGCCAGCAAAAGACAGGGGGTAGTCGATGACTACACCTTC.

The chain employs TRBV5-1 and TRBJ2-5; 8 bases fit TRBD2. Germline CDR1 is SGHRS and CDR2 is YFSETQ. With V trimmed by 4 bases and J by 4 bases, 12 bases remained unmatched. This CDR3 is 16 amino acids long. CDR3 bases: TGCGCCAGCAGCCGAGAGGGACTAGAATGGGGAGAGACCCAGTACTTC. Amino acids: CASSREGLEWGETQYF.

This sequence joins TRBV5-6 and TRBJ2-3, with TRBD2 identical over 7 bases. The ends lost 0 bases at V and 0 bases at J; junction bases unmatched: 10. Per germline, CDR1 SGHDT and CDR2 YYEEEE. The CDR3 has 18 residues. The CDR3 sequence is CASSLGPWGGTSTDTQYF. For the CDR3, the DNA is TGTGCCAGCAGCTTGGGCCCCTGGGGGGGAACGAGCACAGATACGCAGTATTTT.

The chain uses TRBV12-5 and TRBJ1-1; D call uncertain. The V end lost 9 bases, the J end lost 1 base, and 3 bases lay between the germline ends. The germline gives CDR1 LGHNT, CDR2 FRNRAP. The CDR3 sequence is 10 residues long. The CDR3 DNA reads as TGTGCTAGCCAGAACACTGAAGCTTTCTTT. As protein: CASQNTEAFF.

The chain employs TRBV11-2 and TRBJ2-1; 10 bases agree with TRBD2. The germline V gene has CDR1 SGHAT and CDR2 FQNNGV. With V trimmed by 5 bases and J by 1 base, 5 bases remained unmatched. The CDR3 loop spans 16 amino acids. Here the CDR3 DNA reads TGTGCCAGCAGCCTAATAGCGGGGGGTTCCTACAATGAGCAGTTCTTC. Translating gives CASSLIAGGSYNEQFF. The full variable domain, in which reference TRBV11-2 and TRBJ2-1 provide the parts outside the CDR3, is EAGVAQSPRYKIIEKRQSVAFWCNPISGHATLYWYQQILGQGPKLLIQFQNNGVVDDSQLPKDRFSAERLKGVDSTLKIQPAKLEDSAVYLCASSLIAGGSYNEQFFGPGTRLTVL.

CDR3 coding DNA: TGTGCCAGCAGCGTAGGAGGGGGAAAGGATGGCTACACCTTC. This gives the protein CASSVGGGKDGYTF. This chain links TRBV9 with TRBJ1-2; maybe TRBD1 (6 bases). V gave up 0 bases and J gave up 6 bases, with 12 bases separating them. Germline CDR1 reads SGDLS; CDR2 reads YYNGEE. This CDR3 contains 14 residues.

This clone was picked up a small number of times. J is TRBJ1-1 and V is TRBV3-1 (or the pseudogene TRBV3-2); D remains unclear. V was trimmed by 7 bases and J by 3 bases, leaving 18 bases between them. This CDR3 is built from 15 residues. Germline V gene sequence: CDR1 LGHDT, CDR2 YNNKEL (reference sequence). The CDR3 sequence: CASNSHGGRHTEAFF. The CDR3 DNA is TGTGCCAGCAACTCACATGGCGGGAGGCACACTGAAGCTTTCTTT.

This sequence joins TRBV18 and TRBJ1-4; D not resolved. Trimming removed 3 bases at V and 8 bases at J, with 16 bases between. The germline V gene encodes CDR1 KGHSH and CDR2 LQKENI. There are 15 residues in the CDR3. In DNA form, the CDR3 reads TGTGCCAGCTCACCTTCGGGTAGTTCGGGGGAAAAACTGTTTTTT. The encoded protein is CASSPSGSSGEKLFF.

This chain connects TRBV30 to TRBJ2-5; 7 positions match TRBD2. Germline V lookup: CDR1 GTSNPN, CDR2 SVGIG (reference sequence). The trim removed 3 bases at V and 0 bases at J, leaving 7 bases unmatched. CDR3 length: 15 amino acids. The CDR3 region has the DNA TGTGCCTGGAGAACGCGGGGGATCAACCAAGAGACCCAGTACTTC. It codes for CAWRTRGINQETQYF. The full variable domain, with the rest looked up from reference TRBV30 and TRBJ2-5, is SQTIHQWPATLVQPVGSPLSLECTVEGTSNPNLYWYRQAAGRGLQLLFYSVGIGQISSEVPQNLSASRPQDRQFILSSKKLLLSDSGFYLCAWRTRGINQETQYFGPGTRLLVL.

The V and J genes are TRBV12-3 or TRBV12-4 and TRBJ2-3; D remains ambiguous. Trimming took off 1 base at V and 13 bases at J, with 9 bases between the two ends. The CDR3 has 11 amino acids. The CDR3, as DNA: TGTGCCAGCAGTTTAGGGCTAGTTGAGTATTTT. This translates into CASSLGLVEYF.

The V and J genes are TRBV30 and TRBJ1-1; 7 nucleotides line up with TRBD1. The CDR3 extends over 13 amino acids. Germline trimming cut 5 bases from V and 1 base from J; bases unmatched to any gene: 4. Germline V gene sequence: CDR1 GTSNPN, CDR2 SVGIG (reference sequence). The CDR3 spells CAWGGQWNTEAFF. DNA for the CDR3: TGTGCCTGGGGGGGACAGTGGAACACTGAAGCTTTCTTT.

The DNA of the CDR3 is TGTGCCAGCAGCTTATTCCTTGGTAGTGCAACTAATGAAAAACTGTTTTTT. Amino acids: CASSLFLGSATNEKLFF. V gene TRBV7-8 combines with J gene TRBJ1-4; D remains unclear. The CDR3 is made up of 17 amino acids. Trimming shortened V by 2 bases and J by 0 bases, and 13 bases separated the two germline ends. Germline V CDR1 and CDR2: SGHVS, FQNEAQ.

The chain employs TRBV6-5 and TRBJ1-1; perhaps TRBD1 as D (5 bases). Trimming removed 5 bases from V and 5 bases from J, with 18 bases in between. Looked up from germline, CDR1 is MNHEY and CDR2 is SVGAGI. CDR3 length equals 15 residues. The CDR3 nucleotides read TGTGCCAGCAGTCCCCCGGGGAGGGGAAGAACTGAAGCTTTCTTT. It is translated as CASSPPGRGRTEAFF.

V usage is TRBV29-1 and J usage is TRBJ1-2; D gene unclear. V shed 6 bases and J shed 2 bases, with 7 bases lying between them. The germline V gene has CDR1 SQVTM and CDR2 ANQGSEA. The CDR3 sequence is 11 residues long. The CDR3 nucleotides read TGCAGCGTGAGTGCAAACTATGGCTACACCTTC. It codes for CSVSANYGYTF.

V usage is TRBV2 and J usage is TRBJ2-5; the match to TRBD1 covers 9 bases. CDR3 length: 14 residues. CDR1 and CDR2 from the germline V gene are SNHLY and FYNNEI. V lost 4 bases to trimming and J lost 5 bases; unmatched junction nucleotides: 5. The CDR3 reads CASSAVGQGETQYF. Written as DNA, the CDR3 is TGTGCCAGCAGTGCAGTAGGACAGGGGGAGACCCAGTACTTC.

The V and J genes are TRBV29-1 and TRBJ2-2, with 9 bases matching TRBD1. In germline, CDR1 is SQVTM, CDR2 ANQGSEA. V shed 5 bases, J shed 3 bases, and the junction held 4 bases outside the gene matches. This CDR3 has 14 amino acids. This chain's CDR3 is CSVKQGAYTGELFF. CDR3 in DNA: TGCAGCGTTAAACAGGGGGCTTACACCGGGGAGCTGTTTTTT.

The chain joins TRBV6-5 to TRBJ1-1; 7 bases are a match to TRBD1. Germline V lookup: CDR1 MNHEY, CDR2 SVGAGI. The trim removed 5 bases at V and 6 bases at J, leaving 9 bases unmatched. The CDR3 has 14 amino acids. The CDR3 protein is CASSQGGRGAEAFF. CDR3 DNA sequence: TGTGCCAGCAGTCAGGGAGGCAGGGGGGCTGAAGCTTTCTTT.